This T cell receptor beta chain was retrieved from a study of shared clonotypes between healthy human individuals. Whole-study context: For every donor, three CD4 naive, three CD4 memory, two CD8 naive and one CD8 memory plates were used. Study results and limitations: Sharing across four donors was highest in naive CD4 (around 5%) and lowest in memory CD8 (about 0.4%). It was anticipated that sequencing depth would influence how many clonotypes donors shared.

Generated by immunoSEQ multiplex PCR, the TCRdb table keeps only in-frame clones and is missing some. The profile shows approximately 1,500,000 clones, approximately 98% of them singletons. V lost 6 bases to trimming and J lost 1 base, with 21 bases between them. Germline assignment: CDR1 WSHSY and CDR2 SAAADI. CDR3 length: 17 amino acids. Investigators divided CD4+ cells into CD45RA+ naive and CD45RA-negative memory subsets. Comment on this clone: Its antigen is unidentified.

This receptor was identified in a man in his thirties or forties in good health. Sequencing was carried out using naive CD4+ T cells sorted from blood. Subset specified: CD45RA+ positively selected. This rearrangement joins TRBV10-2 to TRBJ1-1, with D maybe TRBD1 (5 bases). CDR3 loop: CASRDPRGPSRNTEAFF. The CDR3 nucleotides read TGCGCCAGCAGAGACCCGAGGGGCCCTTCTAGGAACACTGAAGCTTTCTTT.